Following are 27 T cell receptor beta chains from one sample sequenced in a study of B cell selection in AIRE deficiency. The method was immunoSEQ multiplex PCR; TCRdb's version includes in-frame clones alone and lacks a portion of them. Found here are tens of thousands of clones, around nine tenths of them singletons; the top ten hold 1.4%. Regulatory T cells were sorted as CD4+CD25hiCD127low/negative. Sequencing used CD4+CD25+ Tregs sorted from PBMCs. Receptors were obtained from a human donor in good health.

J is TRBJ1-5 and V is TRBV28, with 7 positions matching TRBD1. The V and J ends lost 1 base and 5 bases, in that order; junction bases with no gene match: 5. Germline CDR1 MDHEN, CDR2 SYDVKM. This CDR3 is 15 amino acids long. Here the CDR3 reads CASSLLQGLDQPQHF. CDR3 DNA sequence: TGTGCCAGCAGTTTATTACAGGGGCTAGATCAGCCCCAGCATTTT.

The rearrangement uses TRBV19 and TRBJ1-2; 9 bases agree with TRBD1. CDR3 length: 12 amino acids. V gave up 7 bases and J gave up 5 bases; unmatched junction bases: 2. The germline V gene has CDR1 LNHDA and CDR2 SQIVND (reference sequence). The CDR3 DNA sequence: TGTGCCAGTAATGACAGGGGGTATGGCTACACCTTC. This sequence encodes CASNDRGYGYTF. The full variable domain, its missing parts supplied by reference TRBV19 and TRBJ1-2, is DGGITQSPKYLFRKEGQNVTLSCEQNLNHDAMYWYRQDPGQGLRLIYYSQIVNDFQKGDIAEGYSVSREKKESFPLTVTSAQKNPTAFYLCASNDRGYGYTFGSGTRLTVV.

V and J are TRBV6-1 and TRBJ2-1; D is unresolved. The CDR3 is made up of 13 amino acids. Germline CDR1 is MNHNS and CDR2 is SASEGT. Trimming left V 0 bases short and J 6 bases short, with 6 bases between. This chain's CDR3 is CASSEAASNEQFF. In DNA, the CDR3 is TGTGCCAGCAGTGAAGCGGCTAGCAATGAGCAGTTCTTC.

The chain carries TRBV5-8 and TRBJ1-3; D possibly corresponds to TRBD1 (6 bases). The CDR3 length is 15 residues. Germline CDR1 SGHTS, CDR2 YDEGEE. Deletions cut 4 bases from V and 7 bases from J, with 18 bases between. CDR3 sequence (DNA): TGTGCCAGCAGCCCCTCTCCGACAGGAGGGAACACCATATATTTT. This sequence encodes CASSPSPTGGNTIYF.

Comments on this clone: This specimen includes other DNA sequences encoding the same CDR3. The J gene is TRBJ2-3, the V gene TRBV6-1, with 11 bases that match TRBD2. Trimming cost V 4 bases and J 8 bases; bases outside gene matches: 23. Germline V lookup: CDR1 MNHNS, CDR2 SASEGT. The CDR3 loop spans 20 amino acids. This chain's CDR3 is CASSAITPQRGSGGAGTQYF. The CDR3 DNA is TGTGCCAGCAGTGCTATTACACCCCAAAGGGGTAGCGGGGGGGCGGGTACGCAGTATTTT.

This rearrangement joins TRBV6-5 to TRBJ2-5, with TRBD2 as a possible D gene (5 bases). Germline values: CDR1 MNHEY, CDR2 SVGAGI. The CDR3 runs 16 residues. Trimming took 0 bases from V and 2 from J, leaving 13 bases between them. The CDR3 region is CASSYSLGRVQETQYF. The CDR3 DNA reads TGTGCCAGCAGTTACTCGTTAGGGCGGGTTCAAGAGACCCAGTACTTC.

The chain combines TRBV4-1 with TRBJ1-4; 10 nucleotides match TRBD1. Germline V CDR1 and CDR2: MGHRA, YSYEKL. This CDR3 has 14 amino acids. The ends lost 6 bases at V and 6 bases at J; junction bases unmatched: 4. The CDR3 bases are TGCGCCAGCAGTTTGGGACAGGGGTATGAAAAACTGTTTTTT. Protein sequence: CASSLGQGYEKLFF.

CDR3: CASSSLGPTRGEQFF. CDR3 nucleotide sequence: TGCGCCAGCAGCTCGCTTGGGCCTACTAGGGGTGAGCAGTTCTTC. The V call is TRBV5-1, the J call TRBJ2-1, with D perhaps being TRBD1 or TRBD2 (5 bases each). The V end was cut by 3 bases, the J end by 9 bases, with 19 bases between. This CDR3 contains 15 residues. The germline V gene encodes CDR1 SGHRS and CDR2 YFSETQ.

CDR3 in DNA: TGCGCCAGCAGCTTGGAACGGCAGGGGCCCACCGGGGAGCTGTTTTTT. Translation: CASSLERQGPTGELFF. The chain is built from TRBV5-1 and TRBJ2-2; possible D gene TRBD1, 6 bases. Germline CDR1 is SGHRS and CDR2 is YFSETQ. The CDR3 consists of 16 residues. The ends were cut back, 0 bases at V and 4 bases at J, with 13 bases in the middle.

The chain is built from TRBV11-2 and TRBJ2-5; D may correspond to TRBD1 or TRBD2 (5 bases each). Germline V gives CDR1 SGHAT, CDR2 FQNNGV. Trimming pared 5 bases from V and 3 bases from J, leaving 13 bases between. The CDR3 is made up of 14 amino acids. The CDR3 nucleotides read TGTGCCAGCAGCCAGGGTGGGGACGAAGAGACCCAGTACTTC. This sequence encodes CASSQGGDEETQYF.

The chain combines TRBV30 with TRBJ2-7; perhaps TRBD1 as D (6 bases). This CDR3 comprises 11 residues. V was clipped by 2 bases and J by 7 bases, with 9 bases between them. Germline CDR1 reads GTSNPN; CDR2 reads SVGIG (reference sequence). The CDR3 region is CAWSIQGEQYF. As DNA, the CDR3 is TGTGCCTGGAGTATTCAGGGGGAGCAGTACTTC.

The chain is built from TRBV5-1 and TRBJ1-2; possible D gene TRBD1, 5 bases. This CDR3 region has 14 residues. Trimming shortened V by 4 bases and J by 4 bases, and 14 bases separated the two germline ends. The V gene's germline CDR1 is SGHRS and CDR2 YFSETQ. CDR3 sequence reads: CASSLRQGSYGYTF. The CDR3, as DNA: TGCGCCAGCAGCCTAAGGCAGGGAAGCTATGGCTACACCTTC.

Here the CDR3 reads CASSIGLAHSTDTQYF. CDR3 in DNA: TGTGCCAGTAGTATAGGACTAGCGCATAGCACAGATACGCAGTATTTT. This chain joins TRBV19 and TRBJ2-3, with TRBD2 matching over 8 bases. The germline CDR1 and CDR2 sequences are LNHDA and SQIVND (reference sequence). This CDR3 region has 16 residues. Trimming at V came to 1 base and at J to 0 bases, leaving 3 bases not matched to a gene.

This rearrangement joins TRBV10-3 to TRBJ1-1; D is possibly TRBD1 (5 bases). The ends were cut back, 0 bases at V and 7 bases at J, with 27 bases in the middle. The CDR3 totals 19 residues. The germline V gene has CDR1 ENHRY and CDR2 SYGVKD. The CDR3 protein is CAISESIRSPAAGRFEAFF. CDR3 sequence (DNA): TGTGCCATCAGTGAGTCGATCCGTTCCCCGGCGGCAGGGAGATTTGAAGCTTTCTTT.

This clone was seen once. V and J are TRBV5-1 and TRBJ1-2; 8 bases line up with TRBD1. After removal of 1 base from V and 3 bases from J, the junction contained 17 bases not matched to a gene. From germline, CDR1 is SGHRS and CDR2 YFSETQ. The CDR3 runs to 19 residues. The CDR3 coding sequence is TGCGCCAGCAGCTTGACCCCTACCTCCAGGACAGGGCCGGACTATGGCTACACCTTC. It codes for CASSLTPTSRTGPDYGYTF.

The chain recombines TRBV7-3 with TRBJ1-5; TRBD1 aligns across 9 bases. The CDR3 is made up of 16 amino acids. Trimming took 5 bases from V and 8 from J; bases not matched to a gene: 13. Germline V CDR1 and CDR2: SGHTA, FQGTGA. CDR3 sequence reads: CASSPDSGTGPKPQHF. The DNA of the CDR3 is TGTGCCAGCAGCCCCGACTCCGGGACAGGGCCCAAGCCCCAGCATTTT.

J is TRBJ2-3 and V is TRBV7-2; TRBD2 aligns across 7 bases. The CDR3 totals 15 residues. J was trimmed by 4 bases and V by 3 bases; bases with no gene match: 7. The germline CDR1 and CDR2 sequences are SGHTA and FQGNSA. The CDR3 DNA reads TGTGCCAGCAGCTTCTGGGCGGGAGCGGCAGATACGCAGTATTTT. It codes for CASSFWAGAADTQYF.

V usage is TRBV5-1 and J usage is TRBJ2-3; TRBD1 might be the D (5 bases). V was trimmed by 2 bases and J by 0 bases, leaving 10 bases between them. The CDR3 runs 15 residues. Germline V CDR1 and CDR2: SGHRS, YFSETQ. The CDR3 DNA follows: TGCGCCAGCAGCTTTACAGGCCAGAGCACAGATACGCAGTATTTT. Its protein product is CASSFTGQSTDTQYF.

The chain recombines TRBV5-1 with TRBJ2-7; TRBD1 agrees at 9 bases. The trim removed 4 bases at V and 6 bases at J, leaving 5 bases unmatched. Per germline, CDR1 SGHRS and CDR2 YFSETQ. This CDR3 comprises 13 residues. The CDR3 region is CASSRTGVSEQYF. The CDR3, as DNA: TGCGCCAGCAGCCGGACAGGGGTGAGCGAGCAGTACTTC.

This clone was seen more than once but under ten times. The chain carries TRBV6-5 and TRBJ1-2, with D perhaps TRBD1 (5 bases). Trimming removed 2 bases from V and 0 bases from J, with 10 bases in between. Per the germline V gene, CDR1 is MNHEY and CDR2 is SVGAGI. The CDR3 runs 15 residues. CDR3 amino acids: CASSYGGVSNYGYTF. The CDR3 region has the DNA TGTGCCAGCAGTTACGGAGGGGTCTCTAACTATGGCTACACCTTC.

J is TRBJ2-5 and V is TRBV11-2; D is unclear. Germline V lookup: CDR1 SGHAT, CDR2 FQNNGV. Trimming left V 1 base short and J 4 bases short, with 4 bases between. This CDR3 has 12 amino acids. CDR3 region: CASSLGSETQYF. In DNA form, the CDR3 reads TGTGCCAGCAGCTTAGGGTCAGAGACCCAGTACTTC.

The chain links TRBV6-5 to TRBJ2-7, with 12 bases aligning to TRBD2. With 5 bases clipped from V and 3 bases from J, the junction kept 2 bases outside the gene matches. Germline values: CDR1 MNHEY, CDR2 SVGAGI. This CDR3 spans 14 amino acids. Here the CDR3 DNA reads TGTGCCAGCAGTGAACTAGCGGGGGGCTACGAGCAGTACTTC. This translates into CASSELAGGYEQYF.

This clone was detected only once. The V and J genes are TRBV6-5 and TRBJ2-7; D might be TRBD1 (6 bases). Germline CDR1 MNHEY, CDR2 SVGAGI. Trimming took off 8 bases at V and 2 bases at J, with 13 bases between the two ends. The CDR3 spans 13 residues. CDR3 nucleotides: TGTGCCAGCGTCCACAGGGCTACCTACGAGCAGTACTTC. Translated: CASVHRATYEQYF.

The chain joins TRBV18 to TRBJ2-1; 13 nucleotides agree with TRBD2. CDR1 and CDR2 from the germline V gene are KGHSH and LQKENI. The CDR3 consists of 20 residues. Losses at the gene ends were 6 bases for V and 0 bases for J; bases not matched to a gene: 14. CDR3 nucleotides: TGTGCCAGCTCCCCGAGACTAGCGGGAGGCACCTTAAACTCCTACAATGAGCAGTTCTTC. Protein: CASSPRLAGGTLNSYNEQFF.

The chain is built from TRBV7-2 and TRBJ2-4, with 10 bases aligning to TRBD1. V shed 7 bases and J 2 bases; nucleotides not matched to a gene: 8. Looked up from germline, CDR1 is SGHTA and CDR2 is FQGNSA. The CDR3 is 16 amino acids. The CDR3 DNA sequence: TGTGCCAGCACCGTGACAGGGGGCGCTACCAAAAACATTCAGTACTTC. Translation gives CASTVTGGATKNIQYF.

This clone has only one observation. This rearrangement joins TRBV6-1 to TRBJ2-3; TRBD1 aligns across 9 bases. The CDR3 is 14 amino acids. V trimming: 7 bases; J trimming: 4 bases; junction bases outside the gene matches: 6. From germline, CDR1 is MNHNS and CDR2 SASEGT. CDR3 in amino acids: CASMPGTGPDTQYF. The CDR3 bases are TGTGCCAGCATGCCGGGGACAGGGCCAGATACGCAGTATTTT.

The V and J genes are TRBV25-1 and TRBJ2-5, with D tentatively TRBD2 (6 bases). The germline V gene has CDR1 MGHDK and CDR2 SYGVNS. Between the trimmed V and J ends, which lost 4 bases and 5 bases, there was a span of 17 bases. The CDR3 has 15 residues. In DNA, the CDR3 is TGTGCCAGCAGTGGGCGGCGCGGGATCGTGGAGACCCAGTACTTC. The encoded protein is CASSGRRGIVETQYF.